One and the same sample provided the 32 T cell receptor beta chains below, sequenced in a study of cytomegalovirus exposure and HLA in healthy donors. With 60 Vbeta and 13 Jbeta primers, the PCR was carried out. Libraries were prepared by immunoSEQ multiplex PCR; TCRdb keeps only in-frame clonotypes and omits some of them. The top ten hold approximately 1.8% of the sample, which has approximately 96,000 clones, approximately 74% seen once. Source material: PBMCs. The receptors were gathered from a male donor in good health and CMV-seronegative.

The rearrangement joins TRBV5-1 to TRBJ2-1; the match to TRBD1 covers 7 bases. Germline V gives CDR1 SGHRS, CDR2 YFSETQ. The CDR3 is 15 residues long. Trimming removed 4 bases from V and 2 bases from J; junction bases left unmatched: 6. The CDR3 DNA reads as TGCGCCAGCAGCACCCGGACAGGCGCCTACAATGAGCAGTTCTTC. This gives the protein CASSTRTGAYNEQFF. The variable domain in full, completed from reference TRBV5-1 and TRBJ2-1, reads KAGVTQTPRYLIKTRGQQVTLSCSPISGHRSVSWYQQTPGQGLQFLFEYFSETQRNKGNFPGRFSGRQFSNSRSEMNVSTLELGDSALYLCASSTRTGAYNEQFFGPGTRLTVL.

The CDR3 region is CASSSWTSASYEQYF. The CDR3 nucleotides read TGTGCCAGCAGTTCCTGGACTAGCGCCTCCTACGAGCAGTACTTC. The chain uses TRBV25-1 and TRBJ2-7, with TRBD2 matching over 9 bases. The CDR3 length is 15 residues. The trim removed 5 bases at V and 0 bases at J, leaving 5 bases unmatched. Germline V gene sequence: CDR1 MGHDK, CDR2 SYGVNS.

This clone showed up just a few times. V is TRBV4-1 and J is TRBJ1-5, with TRBD1 identical over 7 bases. This CDR3 region has 16 residues. CDR1 and CDR2 (germline): MGHRA, YSYEKL. The V segment lost 1 base and the J segment 5 bases; nucleotides outside the gene matches: 8. CDR3 DNA sequence: TGCGCCAGCAGCCAAGCGGCCCGACAGGGAGATCAGCCCCAGCATTTT. This encodes CASSQAARQGDQPQHF.

The genes are TRBV27 and TRBJ1-6; D perhaps matches TRBD1 (5 bases). This CDR3 has 16 residues. Trimming took 1 base from V and 10 from J, leaving 17 bases between them. Per the germline V gene, CDR1 is MNHEY and CDR2 is SMNVEV (reference sequence). This chain's CDR3 is CASSLYRRAGLSPLHF. The CDR3 bases are TGTGCCAGCAGTTTATATCGTCGGGCAGGGCTCTCACCCCTCCACTTT.

V gene TRBV19 combines with J gene TRBJ1-5, with 10 positions matching TRBD1. The CDR3 is 18 amino acids. The V gene end was trimmed by 5 bases and the J gene end by 0 bases; junction bases not matched to a gene: 10. Germline CDR1 reads LNHDA; CDR2 reads SQIVND (reference sequence). The chain's CDR3 is CASSSGQGTKISNQPQHF. For the CDR3, the DNA is TGTGCCAGTAGTTCGGGACAGGGGACGAAGATTAGCAATCAGCCCCAGCATTTT.

The CDR3 DNA reads as TGTGCCAGCAGTAGCGGGAGATCCTACGAGCAGTACTTC. Translation: CASSSGRSYEQYF. The V call is TRBV27, the J call TRBJ2-7; 8 positions match TRBD2. Germline CDR1 reads MNHEY; CDR2 reads SMNVEV (reference sequence). The J segment lost 1 base and the V segment lost 5 bases, leaving 1 base of the junction unmatched. There are 13 residues in the CDR3.

This sequence joins TRBV5-1 and TRBJ2-7, with D uncertain. Germline V gives CDR1 SGHRS, CDR2 YFSETQ. V lost 1 base and J 5 bases, leaving 19 bases between the germline ends. CDR3 length equals 16 residues. CDR3 sequence: CASSLSEIVVLDEQYF. The CDR3 bases are TGCGCCAGCAGCTTGTCGGAGATCGTAGTCCTGGACGAGCAGTACTTC. The variable domain in full, completed from reference TRBV5-1 and TRBJ2-7, reads KAGVTQTPRYLIKTRGQQVTLSCSPISGHRSVSWYQQTPGQGLQFLFEYFSETQRNKGNFPGRFSGRQFSNSRSEMNVSTLELGDSALYLCASSLSEIVVLDEQYFGPGTRLTVT.

The CDR3: CASSQTGGTQYNEQFF. CDR3 coding DNA: TGTGCCAGCAGCCAAACAGGGGGGACTCAGTACAATGAGCAGTTCTTC. The chain is built from TRBV21-1 and TRBJ2-1; the DNA was not used to check the table's D call, TRBD1. TRBV21-1 is a pseudogene locus. The CDR3 loop spans 16 amino acids.

A few counts support this clone. The chain uses TRBV19 and TRBJ2-3, with 9 bases that match TRBD1. The length of the CDR3 is 14 residues. Germline CDR1 LNHDA, CDR2 SQIVND (reference sequence). The V gene end was trimmed by 6 bases and the J gene end by 4 bases; junction bases not matched to a gene: 5. CDR3 region: CASRNRGQSDTQYF. The CDR3 DNA follows: TGTGCCAGTAGAAACAGGGGGCAATCAGATACGCAGTATTTT.

J is TRBJ2-1 and V is TRBV6-1; tentatively, D is TRBD2 (6 bases). Germline values: CDR1 MNHNS, CDR2 SASEGT. V lost 1 base to trimming and J lost 1 base, with 8 bases between them. This CDR3 has 15 residues. As DNA, the CDR3 is TGTGCCAGCAGTGAAGACGGGAGTTCCTACAATGAGCAGTTCTTC. Translation gives CASSEDGSSYNEQFF.

This clone was detected only a few times. The rearrangement uses TRBV29-1 and TRBJ1-2; 7 nucleotides line up with TRBD1. V gave up 3 bases and J gave up 4 bases; unmatched junction bases: 5. There are 13 residues in the CDR3. Germline CDR1 is SQVTM and CDR2 is ANQGSEA. CDR3 sequence reads: CSVETGRRYGYTF. DNA for the CDR3: TGCAGCGTTGAGACAGGGCGACGCTATGGCTACACCTTC. The whole variable domain, remainder taken from reference TRBV29-1 and TRBJ1-2, is SAVISQKPSRDICQRGTSLTIQCQVDSQVTMMFWYRQQPGQSLTLIATANQGSEATYESGFVIDKFPISRPNLTFSTLTVSNMSPEDSSIYLCSVETGRRYGYTFGSGTRLTVV.

The V gene is TRBV5-4, the J gene TRBJ2-5; 14 bases map to TRBD2. The V gene's germline CDR1 is SGHNT and CDR2 YYREEE (reference sequence). J lost 3 bases, V lost 7 bases, and 5 bases had no gene match. The CDR3 runs 15 residues. The DNA for the CDR3 is TGTGCCAGCCTTTCGGGACTAGCGGGAGAAGAGACCCAGTACTTC. Residues: CASLSGLAGEETQYF. The full variable domain, in which reference TRBV5-4 and TRBJ2-5 provide the parts outside the CDR3, is ETGVTQSPTHLIKTRGQQVTLRCSSQSGHNTVSWYQQALGQGPQFIFQYYREEENGRGNFPPRFSGLQFPNYSSELNVNALELDDSALYLCASLSGLAGEETQYFGPGTRLLVL.

In this sample, this clone turned up a few times. The genes are TRBV11-2 and TRBJ2-5; D uncertain. Germline CDR1 and CDR2: SGHAT and FQNNGV. V lost 5 bases and J lost 5, with 9 bases in between. The CDR3 spans 12 residues. CDR3 protein: CASSEYGETQYF. DNA of the CDR3: TGTGCCAGCAGCGAGTACGGGGAGACCCAGTACTTC.

The genes are TRBV4-2 and TRBJ1-2; D ambiguous. The CDR3 extends over 15 amino acids. Trimming cost V 1 base and J 5 bases, with 14 bases left between them. Germline V gene sequence: CDR1 LGHNA, CDR2 YNFKEQ. CDR3 sequence reads: CASSQVWAGDYGYTF. CDR3 nucleotide sequence: TGTGCCAGCAGCCAAGTCTGGGCAGGTGATTATGGCTACACCTTC.

V is TRBV9 and J is TRBJ2-7; TRBD1 matches 7 bases. There are 15 residues in the CDR3. CDR1 and CDR2 (germline): SGDLS, YYNGEE. Unmatched junction bases numbered 8, after V lost 4 bases and J lost 1 base. CDR3 sequence: CASSPRAGGSYEQYF. The CDR3 DNA is TGTGCCAGCAGCCCCCGGGCAGGGGGTTCCTACGAGCAGTACTTC.

The genes are TRBV6-1 and TRBJ1-5; 8 nucleotides line up with TRBD1. This CDR3 is 15 amino acids long. Trimming cost V 2 bases and J 5 bases; bases outside gene matches: 5. The germline V gene encodes CDR1 MNHNS and CDR2 SASEGT. CDR3 sequence: CASSENGQGYQPQHF. The CDR3 coding sequence is TGTGCCAGCAGTGAAAACGGACAGGGTTATCAGCCCCAGCATTTT.

The rearrangement joins TRBV7-2 to TRBJ1-2; 9 bases map to TRBD1. The germline CDR1 and CDR2 sequences are SGHTA and FQGNSA. This CDR3 comprises 15 residues. V lost 3 bases, J lost 3 bases, and 5 bases stayed unmatched. The CDR3 sequence: CASSFKQGADYGYTF. The CDR3 region has the DNA TGTGCCAGCAGCTTTAAACAGGGGGCCGACTATGGCTACACCTTC.

The rearrangement joins TRBV25-1 to TRBJ2-7; D ambiguous. V gave up 1 base and J gave up 4 bases, with 23 bases separating them. Germline V gene lookup returns CDR1 MGHDK and CDR2 SYGVNS. The CDR3 has 18 amino acids. CDR3 sequence reads: CASSESMSVRSSPYEQYF. CDR3 nucleotides: TGTGCCAGCAGTGAATCGATGTCGGTCAGGTCAAGTCCTTACGAGCAGTACTTC.

This clone was seen only a few times. V and J are TRBV5-1 and TRBJ2-7; 7 nucleotides agree with TRBD1. This CDR3 has 14 residues. Germline CDR1 and CDR2: SGHRS and YFSETQ. The junction had 6 bases not matched to a gene; V was cut back by 0 bases and J by 6 bases. The CDR3 sequence is CASSLEATGVEQYF. CDR3 bases: TGCGCCAGCAGCTTGGAGGCCACAGGGGTCGAGCAGTACTTC.

This rearrangement joins TRBV30 to TRBJ2-7; D possibly corresponds to TRBD1 (6 bases). Germline CDR1 reads GTSNPN; CDR2 reads SVGIG (reference sequence). This CDR3 is built from 14 residues. Trimming shortened V by 2 bases and J by 2 bases, and 13 bases separated the two germline ends. DNA of the CDR3: TGTGCCTGGAGTCGATCAGAGGGGGCCTACGAGCAGTACTTC. Translation: CAWSRSEGAYEQYF.

The gene calls are TRBV6-5 and TRBJ2-7; TRBD2 matches 9 bases. CDR3 size: 14 residues. CDR1 and CDR2 (germline): MNHEY, SVGAGI. V was clipped by 4 bases and J by 9 bases; unmatched bases: 10. Here the CDR3 reads CASSLDSGRNGQYF. In DNA, the CDR3 is TGTGCCAGCAGTTTGGATAGCGGGAGAAACGGGCAGTACTTC.

This sequence joins TRBV5-4 and TRBJ2-3; 8 nucleotides match TRBD2. This CDR3 spans 16 amino acids. Looked up from germline, CDR1 is SGHNT and CDR2 is YYREEE (reference sequence). After removal of 0 bases from V and 2 bases from J, the junction contained 5 bases not matched to a gene. CDR3 amino acids: CASSLGSSGFTDTQYF. The CDR3 DNA is TGTGCCAGCAGCTTGGGGTCTAGCGGGTTCACAGATACGCAGTATTTT.

The chain uses TRBV5-4 and TRBJ2-1; D uncertain. In germline, CDR1 is SGHNT, CDR2 YYREEE (reference sequence). Deletions cut 0 bases from V and 9 bases from J, with 7 bases between. The CDR3 totals 12 residues. The CDR3 is CASSLVLGEQFF. CDR3 DNA sequence: TGTGCCAGCAGCTTGGTTCTCGGTGAGCAGTTCTTC.

The rearrangement uses TRBV6-5 and TRBJ2-7; 7 bases line up with TRBD2. Germline CDR1 is MNHEY and CDR2 is SVGAGI. Losses at the gene ends were 3 bases for V and 6 bases for J; bases not matched to a gene: 8. CDR3 length: 14 residues. This chain's CDR3 is CASSYSHPGGEQYF. Written as DNA, the CDR3 is TGTGCCAGCAGTTATTCCCACCCGGGGGGCGAGCAGTACTTC.

The chain carries TRBV7-2 and TRBJ1-4; TRBD1 matches at 8 bases. Germline assignment: CDR1 SGHTA and CDR2 FQGNSA. The J segment lost 7 bases and the V segment lost 1 base, leaving 2 bases of the junction unmatched. The CDR3 consists of 14 residues. The CDR3 sequence is CASSLEQGVEKLFF. In DNA, the CDR3 is TGTGCCAGCAGCTTAGAACAGGGGGTTGAAAAACTGTTTTTT.

The chain has TRBV6-1 and TRBJ1-1, with D possibly TRBD1 on 5 matching bases. CDR1 is MNHNS, CDR2 SASEGT, per germline. The CDR3 has 15 amino acids. Deletions cut 1 base from V and 4 bases from J, with 13 bases between. DNA for the CDR3: TGTGCCAGCAGTGAAGTCCTCCGGGGGACCACTGAAGCTTTCTTT. This sequence encodes CASSEVLRGTTEAFF.

CDR3 nucleotides: TGCAGCGCTGTGACTTTCACCGGGGAGCTGTTTTTT. It yields the protein CSAVTFTGELFF. This chain uses TRBV29-1 with TRBJ2-2; D is undetermined. Germline V gene lookup returns CDR1 SQVTM and CDR2 ANQGSEA. The CDR3 totals 12 residues. The V end was cut by 7 bases, the J end by 4 bases, with 10 bases between.

The chain employs TRBV5-1 and TRBJ2-7, with a possible D match to TRBD1 (6 bases). V was clipped by 4 bases and J by 5 bases, with 13 bases between them. Germline V lookup: CDR1 SGHRS, CDR2 YFSETQ. This CDR3 spans 13 amino acids. The CDR3 loop reads CASSPGPGDEQYF. In DNA, the CDR3 is TGCGCCAGCAGCCCGGGACCAGGGGACGAGCAGTACTTC. Drawing the rest from reference TRBV5-1 and TRBJ2-7, the complete variable domain is KAGVTQTPRYLIKTRGQQVTLSCSPISGHRSVSWYQQTPGQGLQFLFEYFSETQRNKGNFPGRFSGRQFSNSRSEMNVSTLELGDSALYLCASSPGPGDEQYFGPGTRLTVT.

The chain is built from TRBV4-2 and TRBJ2-7, with 13 bases aligning to TRBD2. This CDR3 contains 16 residues. CDR1 and CDR2 from the germline V gene are LGHNA and YNFKEQ. Unmatched junction bases numbered 6, after V lost 3 bases and J lost 4 bases. The DNA of the CDR3 is TGTGCCAGCAGCCACGGGACTAGCGGGAAGACGTACGAGCAGTACTTC. Protein sequence: CASSHGTSGKTYEQYF.

A word on this clone: The junction differs from germline at one of its ends, possibly a read error. The V call is TRBV4-3, the J call TRBJ2-7; D is ambiguous. The CDR3 is 14 residues long. Germline loops: CDR1 LGHNA, CDR2 YSLEER. The CDR3 sequence: CASSPYPGSYGQYF. CDR3 DNA: TGCGCCAGCAGCCCCTACCCGGGTTCCTACGGGCAGTACTTC.

The V and J genes are TRBV14 and TRBJ2-2, with 8 bases lining up with TRBD2. Germline trimming cut 1 base from V and 5 bases from J; bases unmatched to any gene: 15. CDR1 is SGHDN, CDR2 FVKESK, per germline. The CDR3 length is 19 residues. This chain's CDR3 is CASSQARRAGAAGTGELFF. The CDR3 bases are TGTGCCAGCAGCCAAGCCAGGCGAGCGGGAGCCGCAGGAACCGGGGAGCTGTTTTTT.

The V and J genes are TRBV11-2 and TRBJ2-7; TRBD1 agrees at 8 bases. The CDR3 contains 12 residues. V shed 3 bases and J 5 bases; nucleotides not matched to a gene: 0. The germline CDR1 and CDR2 sequences are SGHAT and FQNNGV. CDR3 in DNA: TGTGCCAGCAGCTTCAGGGGGCACGAGCAGTACTTC. Its translation is CASSFRGHEQYF. The full variable domain, completed using reference TRBV11-2 and TRBJ2-7, is EAGVAQSPRYKIIEKRQSVAFWCNPISGHATLYWYQQILGQGPKLLIQFQNNGVVDDSQLPKDRFSAERLKGVDSTLKIQPAKLEDSAVYLCASSFRGHEQYFGPGTRLTVT.